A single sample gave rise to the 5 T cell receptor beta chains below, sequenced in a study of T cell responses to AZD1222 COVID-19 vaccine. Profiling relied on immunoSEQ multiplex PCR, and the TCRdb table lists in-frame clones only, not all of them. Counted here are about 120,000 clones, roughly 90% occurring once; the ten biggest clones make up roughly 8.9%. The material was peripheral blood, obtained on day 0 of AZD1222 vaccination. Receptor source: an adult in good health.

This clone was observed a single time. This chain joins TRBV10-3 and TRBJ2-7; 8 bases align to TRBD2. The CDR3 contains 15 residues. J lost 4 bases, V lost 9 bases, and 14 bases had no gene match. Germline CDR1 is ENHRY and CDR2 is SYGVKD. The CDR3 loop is CAIRDPLRGGYEQYF. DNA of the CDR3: TGTGCCATTCGAGACCCCCTCCGGGGGGGGTACGAGCAGTACTTC.

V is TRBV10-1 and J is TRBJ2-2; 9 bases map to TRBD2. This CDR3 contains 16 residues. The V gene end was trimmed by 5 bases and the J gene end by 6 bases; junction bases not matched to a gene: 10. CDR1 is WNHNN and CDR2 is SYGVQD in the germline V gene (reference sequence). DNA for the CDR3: TGCGCCAGCAGTAAATTAGCGGGGGTGTCGGCCGGGGAGCTGTTTTTT. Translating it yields CASSKLAGVSAGELFF.

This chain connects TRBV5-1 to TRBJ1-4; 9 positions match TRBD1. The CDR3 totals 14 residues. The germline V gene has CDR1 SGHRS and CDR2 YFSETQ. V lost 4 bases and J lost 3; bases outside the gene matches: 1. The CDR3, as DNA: TGCGCCAGCAGCAGGGACAGGGCTAATGAAAAACTGTTTTTT. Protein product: CASSRDRANEKLFF.

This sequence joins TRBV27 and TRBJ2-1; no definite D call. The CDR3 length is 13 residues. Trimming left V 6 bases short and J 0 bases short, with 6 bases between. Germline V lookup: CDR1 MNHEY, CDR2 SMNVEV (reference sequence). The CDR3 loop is CASRGSSYNEQFF. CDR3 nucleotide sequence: TGTGCCAGCAGGGGTAGCTCCTACAATGAGCAGTTCTTC.

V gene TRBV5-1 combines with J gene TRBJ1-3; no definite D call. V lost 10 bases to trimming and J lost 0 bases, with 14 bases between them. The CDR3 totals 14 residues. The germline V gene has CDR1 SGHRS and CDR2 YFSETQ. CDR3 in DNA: TGCGCCTCCAGAGAAGCGAGCTCTGGAAACACCATATATTTT. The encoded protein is CASREASSGNTIYF.